This T cell receptor beta chain is drawn from a study of blood T cell repertoires in COVID-19. For the study at large: Spain, Italy and the United States supplied samples that represented acute and convalescent COVID-19. Nucleic acid was either cDNA or gDNA, and it came from T cells, B-cell-depleted T cells, or PBMCs.

Germline CDR1 is LGHDT and CDR2 is YNNKEL (reference sequence). The CDR3 has 14 residues. V was pared by 4 bases and J by 1 base, with 3 bases of the junction left unmatched. Original processing notes: It was from reference gene primer amplification that nucleated cell counts were estimated. Here immunoSEQ multiplex PCR was the method, and the copy in TCRdb shows in-frame clones only, minus some. V and J calls and clone size follow that table, whereas D and trimming were derived from the DNA. Here the sample spans approximately 100,000 clones, around 86% being singletons. This receptor was obtained from a man aged 50-60 years with acute or convalescent COVID-19. V usage is TRBV3-1 (or the pseudogene TRBV3-2) and J usage is TRBJ1-1, with TRBD1 identical over 7 bases. The sequencing input was peripheral blood. CDR3 in amino acids: CASSLRQGNTEAFF. CDR3 nucleotide sequence: TGTGCCAGCAGCCTCCGACAGGGGAACACTGAAGCTTTCTTT.